This T cell receptor (beta chain) emerged from a study of blood T cells in healthy people across ages (dated by TCRdb to the mid-2010s). Broadly, across the study: Template switching captured roughly one uniquely barcoded TCR beta cDNA molecule per two T cells in model experiments. For two donors (one aged 18 to 29 and one aged 80 or older), the study analyzed two additional independent replicas of 1 million unique cDNA reads from the same blood draw. Four age groups were formed from the donors: young (average approximately 16 years), middle-aged (around 41), aged (approximately 60) and long-lived (roughly 88). Donors of different ages were randomly distributed across sequencing lanes to avoid experimental bias. Using deep sequencing normalized with unique cDNA molecular identifiers, the study measured how TCR beta repertoire diversity changes with age.

The approximately 39 donors, aged 6 to 90 years, were systemically healthy Caucasian individuals from Russia. Ten milliliters of peripheral blood were drawn from each donor into EDTA-treated Vacutainer tubes. Ficoll-Paque density-gradient centrifugation was used to isolate PBMCs, with at least 6 million obtained per sample. Total RNA was extracted from PBMCs with Trizol reagent, with at least 5.5 micrograms obtained per sample. Naive CD45RAhigh/CD27high T cell percentages were measured by flow cytometry on a PBMC aliquot from every donor. Counted from cysteine to phenylalanine, this CDR3 has 11 amino acids. Only the CDR3 portion is preserved as DNA: 33 bases, with reading frame beginning at the first base. The germline V gene (reference sequence) specifies SEHNR as CDR1 and FQNEAQ as CDR2. The library was built by means of 5' RACE. Sequenced using an Illumina HiSeq 2500. The second PCR ran for roughly 7 to 11 cycles and used a J-beta primer mix along with a sample-barcoded 5' primer. Each TCR beta cDNA molecule received a unique molecular identifier from a template-switch 5' adaptor carrying 12 random nucleotides. At least 2.5 million CDR3-containing paired-end reads were obtained from each sample. First-strand cDNA was synthesized from all RNA with the Mint cDNA synthesis kit, primed by a TRBC-specific oligonucleotide. All cDNA was treated with uracil-DNA glycosylase and then went through a first 18-cycle PCR with the universal primers M1SS and BC2_uni_R. The source study handled its data this way. Normalization of each sample was performed by random selection of 1 million high-quality reads, each carrying a distinct molecular identifier. Instead of being binned into consensus sequences, reads that shared molecular identifiers were thrown out. CDR3 identification, clonotype clustering and error correction used MiTCR with a Q25 quality threshold and the strictest error-elimination algorithm. Lower-bound total TCR beta diversity was estimated with a nonparametric unseen species model using Euler transformation. The public reads were reprocessed in TCRdb via fastp at Q25 and MiXCR, keeping in-frame beta chains. Every distinct CDR3 protein forms one entry, paired with its most common genes and DNA. TCRdb's processing, not the study's, gives the V and J calls here. The sample table lists over 1,300,000 distinct CDR3 sequences, roughly 60% of them with a count of one. The ten largest clonotypes hold over 6.5% of the sample.

Results the study describes overall, beyond this receptor: Observed TCR beta diversity per million T cells fell roughly linearly with age, and a significant reduction was already apparent by age about 36. Since profiling was done on bulk unsorted PBMCs, naive and antigen-experienced compartments could not be conclusively compared. Estimates of total diversity based on one million sequenced T cells were considered lower bounds and underestimates. Compared with the aged group, the long-lived group had more naive CD4+ T cells, fewer expanded clones and increased TCR diversity, a pattern suggesting age selection. The percentage of naive T cells measured by flow cytometry correlated strongly with observed TCR beta diversity. The CMV infection status of donors was not known, potentially confounding age-related changes in expanded clonotypes.

Comment on this clonotype: The specificity of this receptor is unknown. Relative to the germline gene, one junction end is altered; a read error may explain this.

Sequencing was done on a sample of blood. The V gene is TRBV7-9 and the J gene is TRBJ1-1, with the D gene too uncertain to name. The receptor comes from a man aged 18 to 29 in good health. The CDR3 protein is CASNYATKAFF. At the DNA level, the sequence is TGTGCCAGCAACTACGCCACTAAAGCTTTCTTT.